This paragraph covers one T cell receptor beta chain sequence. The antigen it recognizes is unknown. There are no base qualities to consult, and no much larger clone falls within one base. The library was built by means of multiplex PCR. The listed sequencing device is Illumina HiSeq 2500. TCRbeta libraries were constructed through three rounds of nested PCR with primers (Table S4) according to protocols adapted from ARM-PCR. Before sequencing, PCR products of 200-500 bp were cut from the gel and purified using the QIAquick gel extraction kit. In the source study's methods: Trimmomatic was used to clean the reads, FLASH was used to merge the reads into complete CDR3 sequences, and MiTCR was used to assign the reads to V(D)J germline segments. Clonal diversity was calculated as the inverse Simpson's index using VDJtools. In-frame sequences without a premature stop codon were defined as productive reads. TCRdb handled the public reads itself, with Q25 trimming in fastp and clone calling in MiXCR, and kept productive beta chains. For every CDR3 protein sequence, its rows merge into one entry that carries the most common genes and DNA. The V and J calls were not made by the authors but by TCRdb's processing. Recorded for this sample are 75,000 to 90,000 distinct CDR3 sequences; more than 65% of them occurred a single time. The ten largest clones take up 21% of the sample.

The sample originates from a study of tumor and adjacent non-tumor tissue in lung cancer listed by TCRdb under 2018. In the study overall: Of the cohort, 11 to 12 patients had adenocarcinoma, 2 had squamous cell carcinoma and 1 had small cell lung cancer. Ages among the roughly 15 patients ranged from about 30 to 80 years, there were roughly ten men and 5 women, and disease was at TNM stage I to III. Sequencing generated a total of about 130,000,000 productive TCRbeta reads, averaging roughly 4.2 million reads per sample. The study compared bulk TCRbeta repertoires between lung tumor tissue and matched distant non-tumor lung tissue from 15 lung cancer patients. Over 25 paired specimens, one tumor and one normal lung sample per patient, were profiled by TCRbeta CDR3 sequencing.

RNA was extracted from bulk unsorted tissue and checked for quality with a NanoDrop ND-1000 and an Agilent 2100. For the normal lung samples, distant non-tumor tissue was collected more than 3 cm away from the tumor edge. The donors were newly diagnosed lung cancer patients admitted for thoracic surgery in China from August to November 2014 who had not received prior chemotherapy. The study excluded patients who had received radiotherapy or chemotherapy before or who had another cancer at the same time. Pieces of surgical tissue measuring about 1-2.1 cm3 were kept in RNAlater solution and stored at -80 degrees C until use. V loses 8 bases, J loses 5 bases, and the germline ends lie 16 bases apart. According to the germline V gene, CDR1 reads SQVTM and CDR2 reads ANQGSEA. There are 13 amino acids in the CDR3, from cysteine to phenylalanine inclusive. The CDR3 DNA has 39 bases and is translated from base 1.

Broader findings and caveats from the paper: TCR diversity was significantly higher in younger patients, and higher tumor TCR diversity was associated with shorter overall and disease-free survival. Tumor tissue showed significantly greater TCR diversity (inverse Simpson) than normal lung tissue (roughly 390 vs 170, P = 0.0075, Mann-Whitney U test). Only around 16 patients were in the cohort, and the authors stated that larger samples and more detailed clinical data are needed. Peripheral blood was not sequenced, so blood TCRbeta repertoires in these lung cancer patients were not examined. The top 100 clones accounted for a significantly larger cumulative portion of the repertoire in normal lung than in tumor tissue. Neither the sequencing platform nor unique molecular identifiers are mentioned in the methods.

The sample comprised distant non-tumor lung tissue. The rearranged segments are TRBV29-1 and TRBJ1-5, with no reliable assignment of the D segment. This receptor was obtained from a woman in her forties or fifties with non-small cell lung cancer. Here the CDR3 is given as CSIALHYDQPQHF. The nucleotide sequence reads TGCAGCATTGCCCTTCATTACGATCAGCCCCAGCATTTT.